The clone carrying this TCR beta chain was seen a few times. The sample originates from a study of low-dose radiotherapy and immunotherapy resistance in tumors. Study background: Cohort 1 got 0.5 Gy per fraction every 2 weeks, 6.5 Gy in total. Intravenous cyclophosphamide 200 mg/m2 was given every two weeks, one day before radiation and immunotherapy. Intravenous administration to patients comprised nivolumab at 240 mg every two weeks and ipilimumab at 1 mg/kg every six weeks. Aspirin 300 mg was given orally each day for four cycles from cycle 1 day 1.

Gene-specific TRAV and TRBV primers were used for first-strand cDNA, covering alpha and beta chains. Both a constant-region primer and a V-primer adapter served to amplify TCRs across roughly 22 PCR cycles. TCRdb used MiXCR to reprocess the reads, holding one entry per CDR3 protein. The table has more than 45,000 distinct CDR3 sequences, roughly a quarter seen once. The sample's time point: before trial treatment. Trimming at V came to 0 bases and at J to 1 base, leaving 6 bases not matched to a gene. CDR1 is SGHAT, CDR2 FQDESV, per germline (reference sequence). This CDR3 is built from 17 residues. The sequence was obtained from a male donor with prostate cancer. The chain has TRBV11-1 and TRBJ2-7, with 10 bases lining up with TRBD2. The source material was PBMCs, sampled before treatment. In nucleotides, the CDR3 is TGTGCCAGCAGCTTAGCGCAACTAGCGGGACCATCCTACGAGCAGTACTTC. This encodes CASSLAQLAGPSYEQYF.